The following is a T cell receptor (beta chain) sequence with its context. Its antigen is undetermined. The source of the sample is a study of CD8 T cells in ankylosing spondylitis. General study results and limits: The study identified a TCR beta motif of roughly eight highly homologous variants that appeared characteristic of ankylosing spondylitis blood.

V lost 8 bases and J 7 bases, leaving 25 bases between the germline ends. The CDR3 covers 15 residues. Germline lookup yields CDR1 DFQATT and CDR2 SNEGSKA (reference sequence). TCRdb ran MiXCR on the 5' RACE reads and lists one entry per CDR3 protein. The sample holds around 440,000 distinct CDR3 sequences, roughly 15% seen once. The rearrangement links TRBV20-1 to TRBJ2-3; no clear D. The receptor was derived from a male donor with ankylosing spondylitis. Sequenced sample: blood, either unsorted or a sorted T cell fraction (not recorded which). For the CDR3, the DNA is TGCAGTCCCCTTGGGGTTGGACGCGCTGGTTATACGCAGTATTTT. Translated: CSPLGVGRAGYTQYF.